These 25 T cell receptor beta chains were sequenced from one sample in a study of spatial heterogeneity in lung cancer. Described time point: sample taken at primary tumor resection. Whole RNA was taken from tumor, nontumor lung or frozen PBMC; it was then sequenced unsorted. TCRdb used MiXCR to reprocess the 5' RACE reads, holding one entry per CDR3 protein. The sample shows around 9,700 distinct CDR3 sequences, approximately 24% of them seen only once. This specimen consisted of PBMCs, obtained at surgery. The receptor set was obtained from a female donor with early-stage non-small cell lung cancer.

This chain joins TRBV4-1 and TRBJ2-3, with D unclear. V was trimmed by 4 bases and J by 1 base, leaving 9 bases between them. This CDR3 region has 14 residues. Germline V gene sequence: CDR1 MGHRA, CDR2 YSYEKL. This CDR3 reads CASSPPEGTDTQYF. The CDR3 DNA follows: TGCGCCAGCAGCCCACCAGAAGGCACAGATACGCAGTATTTT.

By share, this clonotype ranks as medium-sized. The chain employs TRBV27 and TRBJ1-6; D is undetermined. Trimming pared 2 bases from V and 6 bases from J, leaving 14 bases between. CDR3 length equals 16 residues. Germline V gives CDR1 MNHEY, CDR2 SMNVEV (reference sequence). The CDR3 sequence is CASSLRLGFGNSPLHF. The CDR3 nucleotides are TGTGCCAGCAGTTTACGACTCGGATTCGGTAATTCACCCCTCCACTTT.

This clonotype was counted once. V usage is TRBV20-1 and J usage is TRBJ1-1, with D uncertain. Germline V CDR1 and CDR2: DFQATT, SNEGSKA (reference sequence). The CDR3 is made up of 14 amino acids. The V end was cut by 5 bases, the J end by 0 bases, with 13 bases between. The CDR3 protein is CSAPGIWLNTEAFF. Here the CDR3 DNA reads TGCAGTGCTCCTGGGATATGGTTGAACACTGAAGCTTTCTTT.

The chain uses TRBV5-1 and TRBJ1-1; 7 positions agree with TRBD1. Germline V gives CDR1 SGHRS, CDR2 YFSETQ. V dropped 4 bases and J dropped 0; count of bases not matched to a gene: 3. The CDR3 runs 14 residues. As DNA, the CDR3 is TGCGCCAGCAGCCCCGGGACAGTGAACACTGAAGCTTTCTTT. Translated: CASSPGTVNTEAFF. Drawing the rest from reference TRBV5-1 and TRBJ1-1, the complete variable domain is KAGVTQTPRYLIKTRGQQVTLSCSPISGHRSVSWYQQTPGQGLQFLFEYFSETQRNKGNFPGRFSGRQFSNSRSEMNVSTLELGDSALYLCASSPGTVNTEAFFGQGTRLTVV.

Judged by abundance, this clonotype is medium-sized. J is TRBJ1-1 and V is TRBV6-5; no definite D call. The CDR3 covers 14 residues. From germline, CDR1 is MNHEY and CDR2 SVGAGI. V was trimmed by 4 bases and J by 1 base, leaving 10 bases between them. The CDR3 bases are TGTGCCAGCAGTTTACAATCTCGGAACACTGAAGCTTTCTTT. This translates into CASSLQSRNTEAFF.

V gene TRBV7-2 combines with J gene TRBJ2-3, with D possibly being TRBD2 (6 bases). V lost 5 bases and J 6 bases, leaving 12 bases between the germline ends. The CDR3 length is 13 residues. Germline V lookup: CDR1 SGHTA, CDR2 FQGNSA. The CDR3 DNA sequence: TGTGCCAGCAGCACTGGGGCGGGGGATACGCAGTATTTT. Its translation: CASSTGAGDTQYF. Full variable domain (outside the CDR3, taken from reference TRBV7-2 and TRBJ2-3): GAGVSQSPSNKVTEKGKDVELRCDPISGHTALYWYRQSLGQGLEFLIYFQGNSAPDKSGLPSDRFSAERTGGSVSTLTIQRTQQEDSAVYLCASSTGAGDTQYFGPGTRLTVL.

Many counts were recorded for this clonotype. The chain carries TRBV5-1 and TRBJ2-5; D not certain. Trimming shortened V by 2 bases and J by 2 bases, and 10 bases separated the two germline ends. The CDR3 contains 14 residues. Germline V gene sequence: CDR1 SGHRS, CDR2 YFSETQ. The CDR3 coding sequence is TGCGCCAGCAGCTTTGCAGGAACACAAGAGACCCAGTACTTC. This sequence encodes CASSFAGTQETQYF.

This clonotype was detected many times. V and J are TRBV1 and TRBJ1-2; the D call of TRBD1 is as the table states it, not checked on the DNA. TRBV1 is a known pseudogene. CDR3 size: 15 residues. CDR3 DNA sequence: TGCACCAGCAGCCAAGTCCCGGGACAGCTCTATGGCTACACCTTC. Its translation: CTSSQVPGQLYGYTF.

Only a few counts were recorded for this clonotype. The chain is built from TRBV2 and TRBJ1-5, with a tentative D call TRBD1 (5 bases). Trimming pared 2 bases from V and 2 bases from J, leaving 10 bases between. The CDR3 is made up of 15 amino acids. Germline V gene data show CDR1 as SNHLY and CDR2 as FYNNEI. The CDR3: CASSEFRVGNQPQHF. CDR3 DNA sequence: TGTGCCAGCAGTGAATTCAGGGTGGGCAATCAGCCCCAGCATTTT.

In this sample, this clonotype is medium-sized. The V and J genes are TRBV7-9 and TRBJ1-6; D is perhaps TRBD1 (5 bases). The V and J ends lost 4 bases and 7 bases respectively, with 5 bases between them. The germline gives CDR1 SEHNR, CDR2 FQNEAQ (reference sequence). This CDR3 comprises 12 residues. CDR3 sequence: CASSWGNSPLHF. DNA of the CDR3: TGTGCCAGCAGCTGGGGGAATTCACCCCTCCACTTT. The complete variable domain, with remaining parts taken from reference TRBV7-9 and TRBJ1-6, reads DTGVSQNPRHKITKRGQNVTFRCDPISEHNRLYWYRQTLGQGPEFLTYFQNEAQLEKSRLLSDRFSAERPKGSFSTLEIQRTEQGDSAMYLCASSWGNSPLHFGNGTRLTVT.

V gene TRBV7-2 combines with J gene TRBJ2-3; 9 bases line up with TRBD2. CDR3 length: 16 residues. Germline lookup yields CDR1 SGHTA and CDR2 FQGNSA. The ends lost 5 bases at V and 4 bases at J; junction bases unmatched: 10. The CDR3 DNA reads TGTGCCAGCAGCGCCGGGCCTAGCGGGATCCCAGATACGCAGTATTTT. The encoded protein is CASSAGPSGIPDTQYF.

As to this clonotype: This may stem from a read error, because a much larger clone lies one nucleotide away. The conserved final phenylalanine or tryptophan is absent from the CDR3, which likely points to a read error. The rearrangement links TRBV5-5 to TRBJ2-3; TRBD2 aligns across 8 bases. Trimming took 2 bases from V and 5 from J; bases not matched to a gene: 16. The germline CDR1 and CDR2 sequences are SGHKS and YYEKEE (reference sequence). The CDR3 has 18 residues. The CDR3 loop is CASSFGRGLRGQVDTQYY. The CDR3 region has the DNA TGTGCCAGCAGCTTCGGGAGGGGATTGCGGGGGCAGGTAGATACGCAGTATTAT.

This clonotype was counted ten times or more. The gene calls are TRBV5-1 and TRBJ2-5; tentatively, D is TRBD1 (5 bases). The CDR3 loop spans 14 amino acids. Deletions cut 5 bases from V and 0 bases from J, with 11 bases between. Looked up from germline, CDR1 is SGHRS and CDR2 is YFSETQ. The CDR3 DNA reads TGCGCCAGCAGACTTTCAGGGTACCAAGAGACCCAGTACTTC. Translated, it gives CASRLSGYQETQYF.

Relative to its sample, this clonotype is medium-sized. J is TRBJ2-1 and V is TRBV19; 9 bases map to TRBD2. The V segment lost 3 bases and the J segment 3 bases; nucleotides outside the gene matches: 6. The CDR3 loop spans 16 amino acids. Germline assignment: CDR1 LNHDA and CDR2 SQIVND (reference sequence). The DNA of the CDR3 is TGTGCCAGTAGTATCAACGCGGGAGGGATCTACAATGAGCAGTTCTTC. It encodes CASSINAGGIYNEQFF.

This clonotype has only a few counts. This chain joins TRBV27 and TRBJ1-5, with TRBD1 matching 7 bases. Germline loops: CDR1 MNHEY, CDR2 SMNVEV (reference sequence). The junction had 5 bases not matched to a gene; V was cut back by 6 bases and J by 0 bases. This CDR3 is built from 15 residues. The CDR3 nucleotides read TGTGCCAGCAGACCCGGGACAGTTAGCAATCAGCCCCAGCATTTT. Residues: CASRPGTVSNQPQHF.

This clonotype has at least ten counts. V usage is TRBV12-3 or TRBV12-4 and J usage is TRBJ2-1; TRBD1 aligns across 8 bases. The CDR3 length is 15 residues. Trimming removed 3 bases from V and 8 bases from J; junction bases left unmatched: 9. As DNA, the CDR3 is TGTGCCAGCAGTTTGAAGGGGCAGGGGGCGGATGAGCAGTTCTTC. Amino acid sequence: CASSLKGQGADEQFF.

The gene calls are TRBV18 and TRBJ2-7, with TRBD1 matching over 9 bases. This CDR3 is 15 amino acids long. With 3 bases clipped from V and 4 bases from J, the junction kept 7 bases outside the gene matches. Germline V lookup: CDR1 KGHSH, CDR2 LQKENI. In DNA form, the CDR3 reads TGTGCCAGCTCACCCGGACAGGGGTCGAGGTACGAGCAGTACTTC. Its translation: CASSPGQGSRYEQYF.

There are a few counts of this clonotype. CDR3 DNA: TGTGCCAGCACTCAAGAGAACACTGAAGCTTTCTTT. It encodes CASTQENTEAFF. The chain uses TRBV5-6 and TRBJ1-1, with D unclear. CDR1 is SGHDT, CDR2 YYEEEE, per germline. This CDR3 is 12 amino acids long. V was trimmed by 6 bases and J by 1 base, leaving 7 bases between them. The full variable domain, its missing parts supplied by reference TRBV5-6 and TRBJ1-1, is DAGVTQSPTHLIKTRGQQVTLRCSPKSGHDTVSWYQQALGQGPQFIFQYYEEEERQRGNFPDRFSGHQFPNYSSELNVNALLLGDSALYLCASTQENTEAFFGQGTRLTVV.

This clonotype was counted ten times or more. The rearrangement uses TRBV11-2 and TRBJ2-5; perhaps TRBD2 as D (7 bases). Per germline, CDR1 SGHAT and CDR2 FQNNGV. Trimming pared 6 bases from V and 4 bases from J, leaving 18 bases between. The CDR3 extends over 15 amino acids. CDR3 DNA sequence: TGTGCCAGCAGTCCGGGAGGCCGGGGGGCAGAGACCCAGTACTTC. Protein: CASSPGGRGAETQYF.

This chain uses TRBV6-6 with TRBJ1-1; a weak D match, TRBD1 (5 bases). CDR1 is MNHNY, CDR2 SVGAGI, per germline (reference sequence). Trimming shortened V by 4 bases and J by 2 bases, and 11 bases separated the two germline ends. The CDR3 is made up of 14 amino acids. The CDR3 sequence is CASSSTVGNTEAFF. The CDR3 bases are TGTGCCAGCAGTTCGACAGTGGGTAACACTGAAGCTTTCTTT.

In its sample, this clonotype ranks as medium-sized (0.01 to 0.1%). The conserved phenylalanine or tryptophan normally closing the CDR3 is absent here, so this likely arose from a read error. It is unclear where the CDR3 begins or ends on the DNA, so no DNA is shown, and the CDR3 is as TCRdb lists it. The V gene is TRBV7-2, the J gene TRBJ2-7; TRBD1 is the table's D call and was not checked against the DNA. From its first to its last residue, the CDR3 has 9 amino acids. Germline V gene sequence: CDR1 SGHTA, CDR2 FQGNSA. The CDR3 sequence is CASSPVTLS.

Only a few counts were recorded for this clonotype. CDR3 coding DNA: TGTGCCAGCAGTGGCGGGAGGCCGCAGTATTTT. This translates into CASSGGRPQYF. The chain joins TRBV2 to TRBJ2-3, with 8 bases aligning to TRBD2. The CDR3 runs to 11 residues. The germline V gene encodes CDR1 SNHLY and CDR2 FYNNEI. After removal of 4 bases from V and 10 bases from J, the junction contained 1 base not matched to a gene.

This chain connects TRBV4-2 to TRBJ2-7; 7 nucleotides agree with TRBD1. The CDR3 totals 16 residues. Germline CDR1 and CDR2: LGHNA and YNFKEQ. V shed 0 bases and J 1 base; nucleotides not matched to a gene: 6. The CDR3 protein is CASSQEGTASSYEQYF. The CDR3 DNA follows: TGTGCCAGCAGCCAAGAGGGGACAGCTAGTTCCTACGAGCAGTACTTC.

This clonotype is labeled as medium-sized. The chain has TRBV12-3 or TRBV12-4 and TRBJ1-5; 7 bases line up with TRBD1. V gave up 5 bases and J gave up 2 bases; unmatched junction bases: 6. This CDR3 contains 15 residues. In DNA, the CDR3 is TGTGCCAGCAGTCCCAGGGGGATTGGCAATCAGCCCCAGCATTTT. Residues: CASSPRGIGNQPQHF.

V gene TRBV2 combines with J gene TRBJ2-3; 7 nucleotides line up with TRBD2. The V gene's germline CDR1 is SNHLY and CDR2 FYNNEI. Trimming removed 10 bases from V and 4 bases from J; junction bases left unmatched: 11. The CDR3 is 14 amino acids. The CDR3: CAIVGREYPDTQYF. CDR3 bases: TGTGCCATCGTAGGGCGGGAGTACCCAGATACGCAGTATTTT.